This TCR beta chain was sequenced in a study of PD-1 blockade in classical Hodgkin lymphoma. About the research overall: Nivolumab was given intravenously to patients at 3 mg/kg every 2 weeks.

Notes on the study in general: With respect to the repertoire differences, their causes, possibly disease activity or prior therapy, remain undefined. TCR diversity at baseline was reported to be reduced in newly diagnosed patients relative to healthy donors. Those patients who began receiving nivolumab less than 1 year after ASCT had lower diversity, and they were excluded.

V shed 0 bases and J shed 3 bases, with 6 bases lying between them. Germline-derived CDR1 and CDR2 are SGHAT and FQDESV (reference sequence). The CDR3 spans 14 residues. This clone was found once. Antigen unknown. Measured with immunoSEQ multiplex PCR; TCRdb has only the in-frame clones, and not every one. Among some 2,000 clones listed, 60% to 85% were seen once. Every one of the patients relapsed after autologous stem cell transplantation (brentuximab vedotin exposure was variable). Magnetic negative selection isolated CD8+ T cells from thawed PBMCs. The sample in question was CD8+ T cells from blood, obtained at baseline. The TCR sequence derives from a human donor with classical Hodgkin lymphoma. The chain joins TRBV11-1 to TRBJ1-5; D is unclear. The CDR3 loop is CASSLAGFNQPQHF. The CDR3 nucleotides are TGTGCCAGCAGCTTAGCAGGTTTCAATCAGCCCCAGCATTTT.